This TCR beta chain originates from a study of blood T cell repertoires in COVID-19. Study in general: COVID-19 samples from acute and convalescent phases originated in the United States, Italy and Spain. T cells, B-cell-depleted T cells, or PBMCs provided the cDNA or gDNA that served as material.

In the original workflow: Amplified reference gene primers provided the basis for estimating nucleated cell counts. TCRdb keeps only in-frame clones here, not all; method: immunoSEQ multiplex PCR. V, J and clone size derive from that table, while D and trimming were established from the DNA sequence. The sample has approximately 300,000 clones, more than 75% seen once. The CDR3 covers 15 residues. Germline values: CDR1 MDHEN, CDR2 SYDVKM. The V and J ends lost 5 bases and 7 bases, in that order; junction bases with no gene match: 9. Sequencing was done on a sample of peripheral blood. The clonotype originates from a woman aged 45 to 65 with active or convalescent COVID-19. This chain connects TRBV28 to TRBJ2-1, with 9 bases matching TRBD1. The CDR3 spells CASSPAGTGKNEQFF. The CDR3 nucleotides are TGTGCCAGCAGTCCCGCCGGGACAGGGAAAAATGAGCAGTTCTTC.